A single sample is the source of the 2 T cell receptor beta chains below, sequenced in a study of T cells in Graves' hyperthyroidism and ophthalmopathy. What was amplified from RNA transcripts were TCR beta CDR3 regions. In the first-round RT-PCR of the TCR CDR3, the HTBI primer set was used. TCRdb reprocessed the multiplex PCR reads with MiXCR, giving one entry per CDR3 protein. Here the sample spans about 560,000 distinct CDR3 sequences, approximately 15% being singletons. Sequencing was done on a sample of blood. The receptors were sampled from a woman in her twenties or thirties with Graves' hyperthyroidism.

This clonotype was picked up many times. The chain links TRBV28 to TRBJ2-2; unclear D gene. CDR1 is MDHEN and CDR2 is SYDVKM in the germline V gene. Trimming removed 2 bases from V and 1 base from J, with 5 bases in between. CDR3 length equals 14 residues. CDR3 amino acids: CASSLQQNTGELFF. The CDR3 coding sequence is TGTGCCAGCAGTTTACAGCAGAACACCGGGGAGCTGTTTTTT.

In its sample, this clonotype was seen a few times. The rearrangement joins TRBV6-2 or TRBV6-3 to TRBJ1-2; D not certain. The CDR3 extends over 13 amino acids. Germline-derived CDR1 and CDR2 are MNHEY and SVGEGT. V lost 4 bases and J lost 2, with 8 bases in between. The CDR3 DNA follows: TGTGCCAGCAGTTGGGCAGTGAACTATGGCTACACCTTC. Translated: CASSWAVNYGYTF.